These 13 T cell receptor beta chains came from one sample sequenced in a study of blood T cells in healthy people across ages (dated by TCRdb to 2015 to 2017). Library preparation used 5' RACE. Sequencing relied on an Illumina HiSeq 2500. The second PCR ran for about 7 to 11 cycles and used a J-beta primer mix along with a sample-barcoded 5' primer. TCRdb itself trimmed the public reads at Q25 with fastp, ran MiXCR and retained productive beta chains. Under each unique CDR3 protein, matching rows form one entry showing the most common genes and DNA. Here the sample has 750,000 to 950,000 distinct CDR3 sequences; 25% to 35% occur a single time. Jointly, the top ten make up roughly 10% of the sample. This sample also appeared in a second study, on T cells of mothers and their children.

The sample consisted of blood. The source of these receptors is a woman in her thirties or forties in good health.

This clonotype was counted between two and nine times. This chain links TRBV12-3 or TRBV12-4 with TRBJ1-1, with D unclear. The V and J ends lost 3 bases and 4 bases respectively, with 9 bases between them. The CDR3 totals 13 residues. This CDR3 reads CASSFREGTEAFF. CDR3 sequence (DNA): TGTGCCAGCAGTTTTAGGGAGGGCACTGAAGCTTTCTTT.

The chain's CDR3 is CASSSNPGQNEQFF. CDR3 bases: TGTGCCAGCAGTTCCAACCCGGGACAGAATGAGCAGTTCTTC. V is TRBV7-2 and J is TRBJ2-1, with TRBD1 identical over 7 bases. The CDR3 length is 14 residues. V trimming: 6 bases; J trimming: 7 bases; junction bases outside the gene matches: 9. Germline V gene data show CDR1 as SGHTA and CDR2 as FQGNSA.

CDR3: CASSPTDPVQETQYF. The CDR3, as DNA: TGTGCCAGCAGCCCAACGGATCCAGTCCAAGAGACCCAGTACTTC. The chain uses TRBV28 and TRBJ2-5; D gene uncertain. CDR3 length: 15 residues. CDR1 and CDR2 from the germline V gene are MDHEN and SYDVKM. V shed 6 bases and J shed 1 base, with 15 bases lying between them. Based on the CDR3 plus reference TRBV28 and TRBJ2-5, the full variable domain is DVKVTQSSRYLVKRTGEKVFLECVQDMDHENMFWYRQDPGLGLRLIYFSYDVKMKEKGDIPEGYSVSREKKERFSLILESASTNQTSMYLCASSPTDPVQETQYFGPGTRLLVL.

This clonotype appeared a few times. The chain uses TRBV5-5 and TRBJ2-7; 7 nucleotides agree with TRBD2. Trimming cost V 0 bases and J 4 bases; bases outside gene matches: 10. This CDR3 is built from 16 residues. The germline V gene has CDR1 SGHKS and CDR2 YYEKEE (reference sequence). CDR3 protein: CASSLEPAGNIYEQYF. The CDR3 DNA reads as TGTGCCAGCAGCTTGGAGCCAGCGGGAAACATTTACGAGCAGTACTTC.

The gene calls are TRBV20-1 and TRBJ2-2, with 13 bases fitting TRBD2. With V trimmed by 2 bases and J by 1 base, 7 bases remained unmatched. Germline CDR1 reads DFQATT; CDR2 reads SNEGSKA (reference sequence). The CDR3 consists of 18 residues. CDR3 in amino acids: CSARYRTSGGLNTGELFF. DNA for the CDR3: TGCAGTGCTAGATACCGGACTAGCGGGGGCCTGAACACCGGGGAGCTGTTTTTT.

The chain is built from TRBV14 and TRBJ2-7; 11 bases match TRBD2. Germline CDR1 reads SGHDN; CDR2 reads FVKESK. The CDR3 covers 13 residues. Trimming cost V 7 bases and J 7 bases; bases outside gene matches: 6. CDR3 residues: CASIRLAGLEQYF. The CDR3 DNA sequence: TGTGCCAGCATTCGACTAGCGGGACTAGAGCAGTACTTC.

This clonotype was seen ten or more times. The CDR3 DNA is TGTGCCACCAGCAGAGGGGACAGGGGAAGCCAAGAGACCCAGTACTTC. Translated, it gives CATSRGDRGSQETQYF. The chain combines TRBV15 with TRBJ2-5; TRBD1 matches 10 bases. The CDR3 contains 16 residues. Germline trimming cut 1 base from V and 1 base from J; bases unmatched to any gene: 3. Germline V gene sequence: CDR1 LNHNV, CDR2 YYDKDF (reference sequence). Full variable domain (rest looked up from reference TRBV15 and TRBJ2-5): DAMVIQNPRYQVTQFGKPVTLSCSQTLNHNVMYWYQQKSSQAPKLLFHYYDKDFNNEADTPDNFQSRRPNTSFCFLDIRSPGLGDTAMYLCATSRGDRGSQETQYFGPGTRLLVL.

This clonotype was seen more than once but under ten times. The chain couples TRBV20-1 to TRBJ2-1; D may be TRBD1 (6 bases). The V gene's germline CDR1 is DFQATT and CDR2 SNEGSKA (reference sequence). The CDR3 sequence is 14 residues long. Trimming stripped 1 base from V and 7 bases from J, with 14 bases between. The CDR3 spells CSARGVGQRNEQFF. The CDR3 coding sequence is TGCAGTGCTAGAGGGGTAGGACAGCGGAATGAGCAGTTCTTC.

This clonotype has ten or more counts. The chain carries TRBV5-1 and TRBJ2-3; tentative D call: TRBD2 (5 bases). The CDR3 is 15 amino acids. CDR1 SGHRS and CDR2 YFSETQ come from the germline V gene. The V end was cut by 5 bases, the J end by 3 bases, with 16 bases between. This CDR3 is CASSLREGETDTQYF. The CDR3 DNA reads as TGCGCCAGCAGTCTCCGGGAAGGAGAAACAGATACGCAGTATTTT.

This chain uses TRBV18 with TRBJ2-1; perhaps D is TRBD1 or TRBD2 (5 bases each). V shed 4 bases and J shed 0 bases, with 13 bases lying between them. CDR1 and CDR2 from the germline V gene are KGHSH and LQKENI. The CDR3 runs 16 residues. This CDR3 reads CASSLSGTYSYNEQFF. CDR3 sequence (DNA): TGTGCCAGCTCACTATCCGGGACCTACTCCTACAATGAGCAGTTCTTC.

CDR3 DNA sequence: TGTGCCAGCAGCCAAGACAGGGGTGGAAATACGCAGTATTTT. It specifies CASSQDRGGNTQYF. V usage is TRBV14 and J usage is TRBJ2-3; D possibly corresponds to TRBD1 (6 bases). This CDR3 has 14 residues. Germline CDR1 and CDR2: SGHDN and FVKESK. V was shortened by 0 bases and J by 7 bases, with 11 bases between the two germline ends.

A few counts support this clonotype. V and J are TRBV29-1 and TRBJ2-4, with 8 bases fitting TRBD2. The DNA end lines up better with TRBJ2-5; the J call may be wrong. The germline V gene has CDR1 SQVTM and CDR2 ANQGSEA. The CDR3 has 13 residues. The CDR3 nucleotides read TGCAGCGTGCTCCAGTCGGGGGGGGAGACCCAGTACTTC. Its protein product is CSVLQSGGETQYF.

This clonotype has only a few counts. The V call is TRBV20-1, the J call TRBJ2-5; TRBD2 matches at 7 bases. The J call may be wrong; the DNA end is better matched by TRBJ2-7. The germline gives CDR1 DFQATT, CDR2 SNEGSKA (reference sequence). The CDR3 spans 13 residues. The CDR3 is CSARGLADYEQYF. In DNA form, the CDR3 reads TGCAGTGCTAGAGGGCTAGCGGACTACGAGCAGTACTTC.